One sample yielded the 19 T cell receptor beta chains listed below, sequenced in a study of blood T cell repertoires in COVID-19. Profiling relied on immunoSEQ multiplex PCR, and the TCRdb table lists in-frame clones only, not all of them. The sample yields fewer than 90,000 clones, roughly 96% seen once. Sequencing was performed on peripheral blood. All receptors come from a human donor with active COVID-19. The donor label of this sample is uncertain.

The table lists this clone with a count of one. The V gene is TRBV5-1, the J gene TRBJ2-5, with a weak D call TRBD2 (6 bases). The CDR3 runs to 13 residues. The germline V and J ends were trimmed by 5 bases and 3 bases, with 11 bases remaining between them. In germline, CDR1 is SGHRS, CDR2 YFSETQ. The CDR3 nucleotides are TGCGCCAGCAGATCACCGGGGGAAGAGACCCAGTACTTC. It yields the protein CASRSPGEETQYF.

The chain employs TRBV27 and TRBJ2-7; TRBD2 matches at 9 bases. The junction had 4 bases not matched to a gene; V was cut back by 8 bases and J by 2 bases. This CDR3 is built from 13 residues. Germline CDR1 and CDR2: MNHEY and SMNVEV (reference sequence). The CDR3 sequence is CASGSGGTYEQYF. The CDR3 nucleotides are TGTGCCAGCGGTAGCGGGGGAACCTACGAGCAGTACTTC.

The V gene is TRBV9, the J gene TRBJ2-5, with 11 bases aligning to TRBD2. The CDR3 is made up of 18 amino acids. V dropped 0 bases and J dropped 4; count of bases not matched to a gene: 11. Germline V gives CDR1 SGDLS, CDR2 YYNGEE. CDR3 coding DNA: TGTGCCAGCAGCGTAGCTACTGCTAGCGGGAGGCCTGGAGAGACCCAGTACTTC. Its translation: CASSVATASGRPGETQYF.

This clone was counted a single time. The chain couples TRBV19 to TRBJ1-2; D perhaps matches TRBD1 (6 bases). Looked up from germline, CDR1 is LNHDA and CDR2 is SQIVND (reference sequence). CDR3 length: 18 residues. Deletions cut 3 bases from V and 4 bases from J, with 24 bases between. In DNA, the CDR3 is TGTGCCAGTAGTATCATCCCCCTCATACAGGGAGAAAGCTATGGCTACACCTTC. Its translation: CASSIIPLIQGESYGYTF. Together with reference TRBV19 and TRBJ1-2, the CDR3 gives the full variable domain: DGGITQSPKYLFRKEGQNVTLSCEQNLNHDAMYWYRQDPGQGLRLIYYSQIVNDFQKGDIAEGYSVSREKKESFPLTVTSAQKNPTAFYLCASSIIPLIQGESYGYTFGSGTRLTVV.

The chain uses TRBV5-5 and TRBJ1-1; D remains unclear. Germline lookup yields CDR1 SGHKS and CDR2 YYEKEE (reference sequence). V lost 0 bases to trimming and J lost 1 base, with 10 bases between them. This CDR3 comprises 15 residues. CDR3 sequence: CASSLGYFSNTEAFF. The CDR3, as DNA: TGTGCCAGCAGCTTGGGTTACTTCTCGAACACTGAAGCTTTCTTT.

The V and J genes are TRBV7-8 and TRBJ2-1, with 9 bases that match TRBD2. Germline values: CDR1 SGHVS, CDR2 FQNEAQ. The CDR3 sequence is 17 residues long. V was clipped by 5 bases and J by 3 bases; unmatched bases: 11. The CDR3 coding sequence is TGTGCCAGCAGCCTGGAGATAGCGGGAGTCCTCTACAATGAGCAGTTCTTC. Protein: CASSLEIAGVLYNEQFF.

The chain is built from TRBV12-3 or TRBV12-4 and TRBJ2-5, with D possibly matching TRBD1 (6 bases). Trimming took off 3 bases at V and 1 base at J, with 6 bases between the two ends. The CDR3 covers 13 residues. CDR3 loop: CASSLGAQETQYF. As DNA, the CDR3 is TGTGCCAGCAGTTTGGGGGCCCAAGAGACCCAGTACTTC.

J is TRBJ2-3 and V is TRBV4-1, with 9 bases aligning to TRBD1. The trim removed 3 bases at V and 3 bases at J, leaving 4 bases unmatched. The germline CDR1 and CDR2 sequences are MGHRA and YSYEKL. The length of the CDR3 is 15 residues. CDR3 sequence reads: CASSQWDRVTDTQYF. CDR3 nucleotide sequence: TGCGCCAGCAGCCAGTGGGACAGGGTAACAGATACGCAGTATTTT.

The chain links TRBV19 to TRBJ2-7; 8 bases are shared with TRBD1. The CDR3 loop spans 14 amino acids. The trim removed 5 bases at V and 9 bases at J, leaving 12 bases unmatched. CDR1 LNHDA and CDR2 SQIVND come from the germline V gene (reference sequence). This CDR3 is CASSATGGPGVQYF. CDR3 DNA sequence: TGTGCCAGTAGTGCAACAGGGGGGCCTGGTGTGCAGTACTTC.

The chain links TRBV4-1 to TRBJ1-2, with 8 nucleotides matching TRBD1. The V gene's germline CDR1 is MGHRA and CDR2 YSYEKL. Unmatched junction bases numbered 7, after V lost 2 bases and J lost 5 bases. This CDR3 is built from 15 residues. Here the CDR3 DNA reads TGCGCCAGCAGCCAACGTCCGGGACAGGTTTATGGCTACACCTTC. As protein: CASSQRPGQVYGYTF.

The chain joins TRBV12-2 to TRBJ2-7; the table's D gene call, TRBD2, was not cross checked with the DNA. TRBV12-2 is termed a pseudogene. The CDR3 runs 15 residues. The chain's CDR3 is CASRQRRTLHYEQYF. The CDR3 DNA reads as TGTGCAAGTCGCCAAAGGAGGACCCTTCACTACGAGCAGTACTTC.

The chain carries TRBV4-1 and TRBJ2-1; TRBD2 matches at 10 bases. V shed 5 bases, J shed 5 bases, and the junction held 6 bases outside the gene matches. This CDR3 has 15 amino acids. Germline CDR1 reads MGHRA; CDR2 reads YSYEKL. In DNA form, the CDR3 reads TGCGCCAGCAGCGTAGCGGGGGGCGCTAACAATGAGCAGTTCTTC. It codes for CASSVAGGANNEQFF.

The V gene is TRBV7-2, the J gene TRBJ1-3, with D possibly matching TRBD1 (5 bases). The CDR3 length is 16 residues. CDR1 SGHTA and CDR2 FQGNSA come from the germline V gene. Trimming stripped 5 bases from V and 0 bases from J, with 14 bases between. The CDR3 nucleotides read TGTGCCAGCAGCCCAGGCGGACAAATCTCTGGAAACACCATATATTTT. This sequence encodes CASSPGGQISGNTIYF.

The chain links TRBV6-6 to TRBJ1-2; tentative D call: TRBD1 (5 bases). Germline V gives CDR1 MNHNY, CDR2 SVGAGI (reference sequence). V lost 5 bases to trimming and J lost 7 bases, with 17 bases between them. CDR3 size: 14 residues. The CDR3 is CASSTKGGGGGYTF. In nucleotides, the CDR3 is TGTGCCAGCAGTACAAAAGGTGGGGGGGGTGGCTACACCTTC.

The CDR3 region is CASRGLAGGPLSYNEQFF. DNA for the CDR3: TGTGCCAGCAGGGGACTAGCGGGAGGGCCGCTTTCGTACAATGAGCAGTTCTTC. The rearrangement joins TRBV3-1 (or the pseudogene TRBV3-2) to TRBJ2-1; 16 nucleotides line up with TRBD2. V trimming: 6 bases; J trimming: 4 bases; junction bases outside the gene matches: 9. The CDR3 contains 18 residues. CDR1 LGHDT and CDR2 YNNKEL come from the germline V gene (reference sequence).

J is TRBJ2-7 and V is TRBV25-1; D is possibly TRBD2 (7 bases). The germline CDR1 and CDR2 sequences are MGHDK and SYGVNS. With 7 bases removed from V and 2 bases from J, the gap between germline ends came to 12 bases. The CDR3 contains 13 residues. The CDR3 loop reads CASTRGAAYEQYF. The DNA for the CDR3 is TGTGCCAGCACCCGGGGGGCAGCCTACGAGCAGTACTTC.

The chain carries TRBV7-8 and TRBJ2-2; TRBD2 matches at 8 bases. The germline V gene encodes CDR1 SGHVS and CDR2 FQNEAQ. This CDR3 is 15 amino acids long. The V gene end was trimmed by 0 bases and the J gene end by 3 bases; junction bases not matched to a gene: 0. In DNA, the CDR3 is TGTGCCAGCAGCTTAGCGGGACTAGACACCGGGGAGCTGTTTTTT. This encodes CASSLAGLDTGELFF.

The chain carries TRBV27 and TRBJ1-1; possibly TRBD1 for D (5 bases). Per the germline V gene, CDR1 is MNHEY and CDR2 is SMNVEV (reference sequence). Trimming stripped 4 bases from V and 7 bases from J, with 16 bases between. This CDR3 has 14 residues. The CDR3 is CASSWQGGYLEAFF. Here the CDR3 DNA reads TGTGCCAGCAGTTGGCAGGGAGGCTACCTTGAAGCTTTCTTT.

The chain joins TRBV18 to TRBJ2-2, with TRBD1 as a possible D gene (6 bases). Germline V gene sequence: CDR1 KGHSH, CDR2 LQKENI. CDR3 length: 15 amino acids. V lost 3 bases to trimming and J lost 2 bases, with 10 bases between them. For the CDR3, the DNA is TGTGCCAGCTCACCGCGGACAGTTAACACCGGGGAGCTGTTTTTT. Translation: CASSPRTVNTGELFF.